Each of the 5 T cell receptor beta chains below was sequenced from the same sample in a study of vaccination and CD4 T cells after COVID-19. The treatment was: approximately 10-day PBMC culture with coronavirus spike peptide pools or control peptides (ViraFEST assay). What these receptors recognize is not known. An Oncomine TCR Beta short-read assay was used to sequence the DNA from cultured CD4+ T cells. TCRdb processed the PCR reads anew with MiXCR; each CDR3 protein has one entry. The sample has approximately 20,000 distinct CDR3 sequences, around 55% seen once; the top ten hold about 7.5%. Sequences were obtained from CD4+ T cells from blood, cultured in vitro. The receptor source for this set is a human donor who had recovered from COVID-19.

The rearrangement uses TRBV20-1 and TRBJ2-5; D is ambiguous. Looked up from germline, CDR1 is DFQATT and CDR2 is SNEGSKA (reference sequence). Trimming removed 0 bases at V and 5 bases at J, with 10 bases between. This CDR3 has 13 amino acids. The CDR3 sequence: CSARDYLDETQYF. The DNA of the CDR3 is TGCAGTGCTAGAGATTACCTAGACGAGACCCAGTACTTC.

This clonotype was seen only once. This chain joins TRBV6-1 and TRBJ2-1; 9 positions agree with TRBD2. The germline V gene encodes CDR1 MNHNS and CDR2 SASEGT. The CDR3 is 15 amino acids. Trimming took 7 bases from V and 1 from J; bases not matched to a gene: 5. The CDR3 reads CASTPLAGSYNEQFF. The CDR3 nucleotides are TGTGCCAGCACCCCACTAGCGGGTTCCTACAATGAGCAGTTCTTC.

This clonotype was seen a few times. This chain links TRBV24-1 with TRBJ2-3, with 8 bases aligning to TRBD1. Germline trimming cut 10 bases from V and 6 bases from J; bases unmatched to any gene: 8. Germline lookup yields CDR1 KGHDR and CDR2 SFDVKD. The CDR3 totals 13 residues. The CDR3 nucleotides read TGTGCCACGAGGGGGACAGGTGAGGATACGCAGTATTTT. Translation gives CATRGTGEDTQYF.

This clonotype was recorded a few times. This sequence joins TRBV20-1 and TRBJ1-5; D unresolved. The CDR3 length is 14 residues. The germline CDR1 and CDR2 sequences are DFQATT and SNEGSKA (reference sequence). Trimming took 3 bases from V and 0 from J, leaving 9 bases between them. The CDR3 loop is CSASMDYSNQPQHF. The CDR3, as DNA: TGCAGTGCTAGTATGGACTATAGCAATCAGCCCCAGCATTTT.

The V gene is TRBV18, the J gene TRBJ1-2; maybe TRBD1 (6 bases). The CDR3 sequence is 16 residues long. CDR1 is KGHSH and CDR2 is LQKENI in the germline V gene. V was clipped by 0 bases and J by 4 bases, with 15 bases between them. Here the CDR3 DNA reads TGTGCCAGCTCACCACCGATGCAGGGGAGCGGCTATGGCTACACCTTC. Its protein product is CASSPPMQGSGYGYTF.